One and the same sample provided the 15 T cell receptor beta chains below, sequenced in a study of T cells expressing NK-cell markers. TCRdb reanalyzed the 5' RACE reads and collapses them to one entry per CDR3 protein, without DNA. In all, the sample yields 160,000 or so distinct CDR3 sequences. The source material was blood T cells: a sorted CD56 or NKG2C T cell subset, CD4+ or CD8+ T cells, or bulk PBMC T cells (not recorded which). These receptors all come from a woman between 18 and 69 years old in good health.

The rearrangement joins TRBV7-3 to TRBJ2-5; TCRdb's assignment of TRBD1 cannot be checked, as there is no DNA. The CDR3 spans 14 residues. Germline loops: CDR1 SGHTA, CDR2 FQGTGA. This chain's CDR3 is CASSADRGQETQYF. Using reference TRBV7-3 and TRBJ2-5 for the parts outside the CDR3, the full variable domain is GAGVSQTPSNKVTEKGKYVELRCDPISGHTALYWYRQSLGQGPEFLIYFQGTGAADDSGLPNDRFFAVRPEGSVSTLKIQRTERGDSAVYLCASSADRGQETQYFGPGTRLLVL.

This chain connects TRBV7-8 to TRBJ2-1; TCRdb indicates TRBD1, and absent DNA this call remains unverified. The CDR3 sequence is 14 residues long. The germline V gene has CDR1 SGHVS and CDR2 FQNEAQ. The CDR3 sequence is CASSRRGALDEQFF.

This chain connects TRBV14 to TRBJ2-1; without DNA, the TCRdb call of TRBD1 cannot be checked. Per germline, CDR1 SGHDN and CDR2 FVKESK. The CDR3 runs to 16 residues. The CDR3: CASSQVGREFVNEQFF.

This chain links TRBV12-3 or TRBV12-4 with TRBJ2-3; TCRdb's assignment of TRBD2 cannot be checked, as there is no DNA. The CDR3 consists of 16 residues. The CDR3 protein is CASSQTSGGFVDTQYF.

The V and J genes are TRBV5-1 and TRBJ2-7; TCRdb outputs TRBD2, but without DNA this stays unchecked. This CDR3 is built from 13 residues. CDR1 SGHRS and CDR2 YFSETQ come from the germline V gene. The CDR3 region is CASSRDGGYEQYF.

This chain links TRBV20-1 with TRBJ2-1; the D gene TCRdb calls, TRBD1, cannot be checked with no DNA. This CDR3 has 15 amino acids. The germline gives CDR1 DFQATT, CDR2 SNEGSKA (reference sequence). The chain's CDR3 is CSARIGQGAGNEQFF.

CDR3 in amino acids: CASSERPVNQPQHF. The chain employs TRBV6-1 and TRBJ1-5. The germline gives CDR1 MNHNS, CDR2 SASEGT. The CDR3 loop spans 14 amino acids.

This chain uses TRBV6-5 with TRBJ2-7; as DNA is missing, the TRBD2 call by TCRdb cannot be tested. This CDR3 has 15 residues. In germline, CDR1 is MNHEY, CDR2 SVGAGI. The CDR3 region is CASSFTLREHYEQYF.

V and J are TRBV7-6 and TRBJ1-2. The CDR3 runs to 12 residues. CDR1 SGHVS and CDR2 FNYEAQ come from the germline V gene. CDR3 loop: CASSSNLGGYTF.

This chain connects TRBV25-1 to TRBJ2-5; the D call of TRBD2 rests on TCRdb alone, since no DNA is present to check it. This CDR3 region has 14 residues. Germline V lookup: CDR1 MGHDK, CDR2 SYGVNS. CDR3 in amino acids: CASTGRGLQETQYF.

The CDR3 reads CASSSGDSTNEKLFF. The chain employs TRBV5-1 and TRBJ1-4. Germline loops: CDR1 SGHRS, CDR2 YFSETQ. The CDR3 runs to 15 residues.

The rearrangement joins TRBV4-1 to TRBJ1-2; TCRdb picks TRBD1, but there is no DNA to check that call. The CDR3 runs 14 residues. The germline gives CDR1 MGHRA, CDR2 YSYEKL. The CDR3 here is CASSQGTGSYGYTF.

V is TRBV13 and J is TRBJ2-3; the TRBD2 assignment by TCRdb is unverifiable without DNA. Germline V lookup: CDR1 PRHDT, CDR2 FYEKMQ (reference sequence). This CDR3 comprises 21 residues. The CDR3 sequence is CASSSSRTNRWALRGTDTQYF.

The chain joins TRBV30 to TRBJ1-5; TCRdb's D call of TRBD1 is untestable without DNA. This CDR3 contains 14 residues. Germline V gene sequence: CDR1 GTSNPN, CDR2 SVGIG (reference sequence). CDR3 amino acids: CAWSVDGGNQPQHF.

The gene calls are TRBV4-1 and TRBJ1-1. CDR3 length: 15 residues. Germline CDR1 is MGHRA and CDR2 is YSYEKL. The CDR3 loop is CASSLREFLNTEAFF.